This record covers a single T cell receptor (beta chain). This sample was included in a study of blood T cell repertoires in COVID-19. The method was immunoSEQ multiplex PCR; TCRdb's version includes in-frame clones alone and lacks a portion of them. The sample consists of 150,000 to 170,000 clones, roughly 80% of them appearing once. Membership in each cohort depended on participant-reported clinical history. This CDR3 is 14 amino acids long. Losses at the gene ends were 4 bases for V and 3 bases for J; bases not matched to a gene: 5. The germline gives CDR1 ENHRY, CDR2 SYGVKD. J is TRBJ2-5 and V is TRBV10-3; 7 bases agree with TRBD1. The sequence was obtained from a man aged 45-60 years who had recovered from COVID-19. The sample comprised PBMCs or T cells enriched from blood (not recorded which). As DNA, the CDR3 is TGTGCCATCAGTGTAAGGGGGCCGGAAGAGACCCAGTACTTC. Its protein product is CAISVRGPEETQYF.